The rows below give T cell receptor beta chains drawn from one sample of a study of cytomegalovirus exposure and HLA in healthy donors. Profiling relied on immunoSEQ multiplex PCR, and the TCRdb table lists in-frame clones only, not all of them. The sample carries under 100,000 clones, 90% to 97% recorded once. The sequenced sample consisted of PBMCs. These receptors were taken from a woman between 18 and 30 years old in good health and CMV-seronegative. Both conserved end residues are trimmed from each CDR3.

v_gene,CDR3aa
TRBV11-1,ASSLGLTPDRAGNTIY
TRBV15,ATSRGKREGPPAGELF
TRBV6-5,ASSYYPGRYGYT
TRBV6-1,ASSEFAGTPTDTQY
TRBV18,ASSLYSYEQY
TRBV18,ASSPKQGNQPQH
TRBV10-2,ASSILSGEQY
TRBV15,ATSRPLAGGPGDTQY
TRBV19,ASSIAGDQETQY
TRBV19,ASRLAGAETQY
TRBV12-5,ASGGGPANTEAF
TRBV6-5,ASSYGGETNEQY
TRBV6-1,ASSEGQNNQPQH
TRBV11-2,ASSLGGWGYT
TRBV28,ASSLSASGSTDTQY
TRBV19,ASSMWVGSAGELF
TRBV5-1,ASSFGLEGAGELF
TRBV11-3,ASSFGLVDVYEQY